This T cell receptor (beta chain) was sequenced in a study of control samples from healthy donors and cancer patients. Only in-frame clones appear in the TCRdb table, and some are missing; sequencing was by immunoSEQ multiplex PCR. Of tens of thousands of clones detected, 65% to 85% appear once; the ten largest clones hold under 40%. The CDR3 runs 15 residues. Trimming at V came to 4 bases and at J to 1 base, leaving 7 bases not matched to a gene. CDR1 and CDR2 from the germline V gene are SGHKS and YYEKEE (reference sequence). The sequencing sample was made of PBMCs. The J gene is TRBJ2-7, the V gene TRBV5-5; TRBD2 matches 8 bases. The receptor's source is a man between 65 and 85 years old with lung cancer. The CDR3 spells CASSGLAKKSYEQYF. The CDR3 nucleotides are TGTGCCAGCAGCGGACTAGCCAAAAAGTCCTACGAGCAGTACTTC. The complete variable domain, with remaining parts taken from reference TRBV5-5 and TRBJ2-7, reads DAGVTQSPTHLIKTRGQQVTLRCSPISGHKSVSWYQQVLGQGPQFIFQYYEKEERGRGNFPDRFSARQFPNYSSELNVNALLLGDSALYLCASSGLAKKSYEQYFGPGTRLTVT.